The 27 T cell receptor beta chains presented below share a single source sample, sequenced in a study of glioma-infiltrating T cells after dendritic cell vaccination. Clones were read by immunoSEQ multiplex PCR, and TCRdb kept only the in-frame ones, dropping some. This table holds tens of thousands of clones, over 75% found once. The sample consisted of blood, taken before dendritic cell vaccination. These receptors all come from a human donor with glioblastoma.

This clone appeared once. J is TRBJ1-4 and V is TRBV6-1, with TRBD1 as a possible D gene (6 bases). Germline-derived CDR1 and CDR2 are MNHNS and SASEGT. V lost 2 bases, J lost 4 bases, and 14 bases lay in between. The CDR3 covers 16 residues. The CDR3 DNA is TGTGCCAGCAGTGAAATGGGGGGGGCGGGTAATGAAAAACTGTTTTTT. Its translation is CASSEMGGAGNEKLFF.

The rearrangement joins TRBV6-5 to TRBJ1-5, with D perhaps TRBD1 (5 bases). In germline, CDR1 is MNHEY, CDR2 SVGAGI. V dropped 0 bases and J dropped 11 bases, with 17 bases sitting between them. The CDR3 length is 15 residues. In nucleotides, the CDR3 is TGTGCCAGCAGTTACTCTGTCATTGATCGGGGGTCCCAGCATTTT. It is translated as CASSYSVIDRGSQHF.

The rearrangement uses TRBV18 and TRBJ2-7; 9 nucleotides agree with TRBD1. Germline values: CDR1 KGHSH, CDR2 LQKENI. The CDR3 is 16 residues long. V was clipped by 2 bases and J by 3 bases; unmatched bases: 8. The CDR3: CASSPTIQTGGYEQYV. The CDR3, as DNA: TGTGCCAGCTCACCAACGATCCAGACAGGGGGCTACGAGCAGTACGTC.

This clone has only a few counts. V usage is TRBV2 and J usage is TRBJ2-1; weak D call: TRBD1 (5 bases). The V end was cut by 4 bases, the J end by 0 bases, with 13 bases between. This CDR3 has 16 amino acids. Per germline, CDR1 SNHLY and CDR2 FYNNEI. CDR3 in amino acids: CASSVRQSLSYNEQFF. CDR3 in DNA: TGTGCCAGCAGTGTACGACAGTCCCTCTCCTACAATGAGCAGTTCTTC.

The chain couples TRBV18 to TRBJ1-4, with D hard to call. Germline-derived CDR1 and CDR2 are KGHSH and LQKENI. The CDR3 runs to 15 residues. V lost 1 base and J 7 bases, leaving 13 bases between the germline ends. DNA for the CDR3: TGTGCCAGCTCACCACTTCCTACAGCAAGTGAAAAACTGTTTTTT. It translates to CASSPLPTASEKLFF.

The V and J genes are TRBV6-5 and TRBJ1-1; no definite D call. There are 14 residues in the CDR3. Germline V lookup: CDR1 MNHEY, CDR2 SVGAGI. Between the trimmed V and J ends, which lost 0 bases and 5 bases, there was a span of 10 bases. The DNA of the CDR3 is TGTGCCAGCAGTTACTCGCATCTGAGAACTGAAGCTTTCTTT. Its translation is CASSYSHLRTEAFF.

CDR3 DNA sequence: TGTGCCAGCAGCGCTGGGACAGGTAGCAATCAGCCCCAGCATTTT. Its protein product is CASSAGTGSNQPQHF. The chain combines TRBV9 with TRBJ1-5, with 8 bases aligning to TRBD1. CDR3 length: 15 residues. Looked up from germline, CDR1 is SGDLS and CDR2 is YYNGEE. V trimming: 3 bases; J trimming: 0 bases; junction bases outside the gene matches: 2.

V is TRBV25-1 and J is TRBJ2-3, with D tentatively TRBD1 (6 bases). V lost 2 bases, J lost 3 bases, and 9 bases lay in between. This CDR3 region has 14 residues. Germline CDR1 and CDR2: MGHDK and SYGVNS. Here the CDR3 reads CASSEGGSTDTQYF. The CDR3 DNA reads TGTGCCAGCAGTGAAGGGGGCTCGACAGATACGCAGTATTTT.

As concerns this clone: Its ends do not fully match the called genes, so a read error is possible. V usage is TRBV29-1 and J usage is TRBJ2-3; D not resolved. Per the germline V gene, CDR1 is SQVTM and CDR2 is ANQGSEA. This CDR3 comprises 13 residues. The CDR3: CSAEQSSVDTQYF. In DNA form, the CDR3 reads TGCAGCGCTGAACAATCGAGCGTGGATACGCAGTATTTT.

This rearrangement joins TRBV9 to TRBJ2-1; no reliable D call. The CDR3 sequence is 18 residues long. The V gene lost 0 bases and the J gene lost 0 bases, with 16 bases spanning the gap. The germline V gene encodes CDR1 SGDLS and CDR2 YYNGEE. CDR3 residues: CASSVVGQRSVSYNEQFF. The CDR3 DNA follows: TGTGCCAGCAGCGTAGTCGGTCAGCGATCCGTCTCCTACAATGAGCAGTTCTTC.

This chain joins TRBV6-5 and TRBJ1-4; possible D gene TRBD1, 5 bases. This CDR3 comprises 15 residues. Looked up from germline, CDR1 is MNHEY and CDR2 is SVGAGI. Trimming stripped 5 bases from V and 5 bases from J, with 15 bases between. CDR3 in DNA: TGTGCCAGCAGTCCATCCTGGACACTGAATGAAAAACTGTTTTTT. Its protein product is CASSPSWTLNEKLFF.

The V call is TRBV6-5, the J call TRBJ1-1; D perhaps matches TRBD1 (6 bases). The germline V gene has CDR1 MNHEY and CDR2 SVGAGI. Trimming left V 6 bases short and J 0 bases short, with 8 bases between. The length of the CDR3 is 13 residues. For the CDR3, the DNA is TGTGCCAGCAGCCGGACAGTGAACACTGAAGCTTTCTTT. Translating gives CASSRTVNTEAFF.

The gene calls are TRBV18 and TRBJ2-7; 9 bases map to TRBD1. Germline CDR1 is KGHSH and CDR2 is LQKENI. After removal of 5 bases from V and 6 bases from J, the junction contained 11 bases not matched to a gene. The CDR3 has 15 amino acids. The CDR3 DNA is TGTGCCAGCTCATCCCAGCCATGGACAGGGGTCGAGCAGTACGTC. It yields the protein CASSSQPWTGVEQYV.

The V call is TRBV19, the J call TRBJ1-2, with 8 positions matching TRBD1. This CDR3 has 17 residues. The germline CDR1 and CDR2 sequences are LNHDA and SQIVND (reference sequence). Germline trimming cut 6 bases from V and 8 bases from J; bases unmatched to any gene: 20. CDR3 coding DNA: TGTGCCAGTAGCGGGCCCGGGACAGGCCTCATTTTTTTCGGCTACACCTTC. The encoded protein is CASSGPGTGLIFFGYTF.

This chain connects TRBV28 to TRBJ1-5; 10 bases are a match to TRBD1. The trim removed 6 bases at V and 7 bases at J, leaving 9 bases unmatched. Germline V gene sequence: CDR1 MDHEN, CDR2 SYDVKM. This CDR3 is built from 15 residues. In DNA form, the CDR3 reads TGTGCCAGCAGCTCGGGACAGGGGCATAAGCAGCCCCAGCATTTT. Protein: CASSSGQGHKQPQHF. Full variable domain (rest looked up from reference TRBV28 and TRBJ1-5): DVKVTQSSRYLVKRTGEKVFLECVQDMDHENMFWYRQDPGLGLRLIYFSYDVKMKEKGDIPEGYSVSREKKERFSLILESASTNQTSMYLCASSSGQGHKQPQHFGDGTRLSIL.

The chain carries TRBV7-8 and TRBJ1-2; 7 bases align to TRBD1. The CDR3 consists of 16 residues. In germline, CDR1 is SGHVS, CDR2 FQNEAQ. V was clipped by 5 bases and J by 0 bases; unmatched bases: 9. The CDR3 sequence: CASSPDRVPANYGYTF. In DNA form, the CDR3 reads TGTGCCAGCAGCCCCGACAGGGTTCCAGCTAACTATGGCTACACCTTC. The whole variable domain, filled in from reference TRBV7-8 and TRBJ1-2, reads GAGVSQSPRYKVAKRGQDVALRCDPISGHVSLFWYQQALGQGPEFLTYFQNEAQLDKSGLPSDRFFAERPEGSVSTLKIQRTQQEDSAVYLCASSPDRVPANYGYTFGSGTRLTVV.

This chain uses TRBV6-1 with TRBJ2-4; 7 bases fit TRBD2. After removal of 2 bases from V and 0 bases from J, the junction contained 4 bases not matched to a gene. The germline CDR1 and CDR2 sequences are MNHNS and SASEGT. CDR3 length: 16 residues. The CDR3 is CASSERQREAKNIQYF. The CDR3, as DNA: TGTGCCAGCAGTGAACGCCAGCGGGAAGCCAAAAACATTCAGTACTTC.

V usage is TRBV18 and J usage is TRBJ1-6; 8 bases are shared with TRBD1. V lost 3 bases, J lost 8 bases, and 3 bases stayed unmatched. This CDR3 has 14 residues. Per the germline V gene, CDR1 is KGHSH and CDR2 is LQKENI. The CDR3 DNA follows: TGTGCCAGCTCACCCATGGACAGGGATTCACCCCTCCACTTT. Translating gives CASSPMDRDSPLHF.

This chain uses TRBV29-1 with TRBJ1-4; TRBD1 agrees at 11 bases. There are 12 residues in the CDR3. V shed 6 bases and J 8 bases; nucleotides not matched to a gene: 2. CDR1 SQVTM and CDR2 ANQGSEA come from the germline V gene. CDR3 bases: TGCAGCGTCGGGACAGGGGGGGAAAAACTGTTTTTT. Encoded protein: CSVGTGGEKLFF.

J is TRBJ1-1 and V is TRBV19; tentatively, D is TRBD1 (6 bases). Trimming stripped 6 bases from V and 4 bases from J, with 12 bases between. CDR1 LNHDA and CDR2 SQIVND come from the germline V gene (reference sequence). The CDR3 covers 13 residues. The CDR3 coding sequence is TGTGCCAGTAGACCAACAGGGTTCACTGAAGCTTTCTTT. Translation: CASRPTGFTEAFF.

The chain links TRBV2 to TRBJ2-2, with 7 bases fitting TRBD1. CDR3 length: 16 residues. Per germline, CDR1 SNHLY and CDR2 FYNNEI. Germline trimming cut 7 bases from V and 1 base from J; bases unmatched to any gene: 9. Written as DNA, the CDR3 is TGTGCCAGCACCGAGATGAGGACAGGGAACACCGGGGAGCTGTTTTTT. It is translated as CASTEMRTGNTGELFF.

In its sample, this clone was seen once. The rearrangement uses TRBV29-1 and TRBJ2-1, with D possibly matching TRBD1 (5 bases). The V end lost 7 bases, the J end lost 3 bases, and 10 bases lay between the germline ends. This CDR3 has 12 residues. Germline assignment: CDR1 SQVTM and CDR2 ANQGSEA. CDR3 amino acids: CSALTDYNEQFF. The CDR3 DNA reads TGCAGCGCTTTGACAGACTACAATGAGCAGTTCTTC.

The chain uses TRBV5-1 and TRBJ2-5, with D unclear. The CDR3 is made up of 15 amino acids. Germline CDR1 SGHRS, CDR2 YFSETQ. V gave up 4 bases and J gave up 2 bases, with 15 bases separating them. The CDR3 spells CASSPNPTGQETQYF. The CDR3 DNA reads as TGCGCCAGCAGCCCAAACCCTACGGGTCAAGAGACCCAGTACTTC.

This clone was seen just once. This rearrangement joins TRBV15 to TRBJ1-1; 7 positions match TRBD1. The germline V gene encodes CDR1 LNHNV and CDR2 YYDKDF (reference sequence). This CDR3 is built from 15 residues. V lost 1 base and J lost 6; bases outside the gene matches: 8. This CDR3 reads CATSRGSGGIAEAFF. The CDR3 DNA reads TGTGCCACCAGCAGAGGCTCAGGGGGGATCGCTGAAGCTTTCTTT.

The chain has TRBV9 and TRBJ1-2; no clear D. The CDR3 sequence is 15 residues long. Trimming stripped 0 bases from V and 0 bases from J, with 9 bases between. Germline loops: CDR1 SGDLS, CDR2 YYNGEE. The CDR3 bases are TGTGCCAGCAGCGTAGACACAGCAGCTAACTATGGCTACACCTTC. This translates into CASSVDTAANYGYTF.

The genes are TRBV18 and TRBJ1-1, with TRBD1 matching 8 bases. Germline lookup yields CDR1 KGHSH and CDR2 LQKENI. The V and J ends lost 6 bases and 5 bases, in that order; junction bases with no gene match: 8. The CDR3 covers 14 residues. This CDR3 reads CASSPGQGSTEAFF. The CDR3 nucleotides read TGTGCCAGCTCCCCCGGACAGGGTTCGACTGAAGCTTTCTTT.

This chain uses TRBV19 with TRBJ1-3; D might be TRBD1 (6 bases). In germline, CDR1 is LNHDA, CDR2 SQIVND (reference sequence). The CDR3 runs to 15 residues. V lost 5 bases and J 0 bases, leaving 11 bases between the germline ends. CDR3 region: CASSATGTSGNTIYF. The DNA for the CDR3 is TGTGCCAGTAGTGCGACAGGAACCTCTGGAAACACCATATATTTT. Supplemented by reference TRBV19 and TRBJ1-3, the full variable domain reads DGGITQSPKYLFRKEGQNVTLSCEQNLNHDAMYWYRQDPGQGLRLIYYSQIVNDFQKGDIAEGYSVSREKKESFPLTVTSAQKNPTAFYLCASSATGTSGNTIYFGEGSWLTVV.